This T cell receptor (beta chain) was captured by sequencing in a study of blood T cell repertoires in COVID-19. CDR1 SNHLY and CDR2 FYNNEI come from the germline V gene. The ends were cut back, 7 bases at V and 4 bases at J, with 14 bases in the middle. This CDR3 is 14 amino acids long. Data came from immunoSEQ multiplex PCR; TCRdb stores just in-frame clones and leaves some out. The sample has 290,000 or so clones; roughly 87% are singletons. The specimen was peripheral blood. This clonotype was sampled from a man younger than 35 with active or convalescent COVID-19. The chain employs TRBV2 and TRBJ2-1; possible D gene TRBD1, 6 bases. The DNA for the CDR3 is TGTGCCAGCACGGTGACAGGAAATTACAATGAGCAGTTCTTC. It encodes CASTVTGNYNEQFF.